These 5 T cell receptor beta chains were sequenced from one sample in a study of CD8 T cells in Susac syndrome (dated by TCRdb to the late 2010s). Library generation was performed with the immunoSEQ multiplex PCR assay. RNA was extracted using the RNeasy kit, and 0.5 to 1 microgram was reverse transcribed with random hexamers. TCRdb reprocessing: public reads trimmed at Q25 with fastp, clones called with MiXCR, in-frame beta chains kept. Entries that share a CDR3 protein sequence are merged under the most common genes and DNA. The sample data list approximately 190,000 distinct CDR3 sequences, and 95% of these were observed just once. More than 0.08% of the sample is held by the ten biggest clonotypes. Sequencing was carried out using CD4+ T cells from PBMCs. The source of these receptors is a human donor with Susac syndrome.

The chain recombines TRBV19 with TRBJ1-6; 7 bases match TRBD1. The CDR3 covers 15 residues. Germline V gene lookup returns CDR1 LNHDA and CDR2 SQIVND (reference sequence). Losses at the gene ends were 7 bases for V and 10 bases for J; bases not matched to a gene: 13. The CDR3 spells CASTLATGAGSPLHF. CDR3 DNA: TGTGCCAGTACCTTAGCTACAGGGGCTGGGTCACCCCTCCACTTT.

The chain is built from TRBV7-8 and TRBJ2-5; possibly TRBD1 or TRBD2 for D (5 bases each). Germline CDR1 and CDR2: SGHVS and FQNEAQ. CDR3 length equals 17 residues. Between the trimmed V and J ends, which lost 2 bases and 1 base, there was a span of 17 bases. CDR3 sequence reads: CASSLLRGASPQETQYF. The CDR3 coding sequence is TGTGCCAGCAGCTTATTGAGGGGAGCTAGCCCCCAAGAGACCCAGTACTTC.

This rearrangement joins TRBV15 to TRBJ1-5; D is ambiguous. In germline, CDR1 is LNHNV, CDR2 YYDKDF (reference sequence). The CDR3 has 13 residues. The V and J ends lost 5 bases and 5 bases respectively, with 10 bases between them. The CDR3 DNA is TGTGCCACCAGCCGAAGGGTAGATCAGCCCCAGCATTTT. It specifies CATSRRVDQPQHF.

The V and J genes are TRBV2 and TRBJ2-1; the D gene could be TRBD1 or TRBD2 (7 bases each). Trimming took off 8 bases at V and 7 bases at J, with 18 bases between the two ends. CDR1 and CDR2 (germline): SNHLY, FYNNEI. The CDR3 has 14 amino acids. The CDR3 region is CASGGVRGTNEQFF. The CDR3 nucleotides are TGTGCCAGCGGGGGGGTCAGGGGGACGAATGAGCAGTTCTTC.

This chain uses TRBV6-6 with TRBJ1-1, with D unresolved. The ends were cut back, 8 bases at V and 5 bases at J, with 9 bases in the middle. In germline, CDR1 is MNHNY, CDR2 SVGAGI (reference sequence). This CDR3 is 11 amino acids long. In DNA form, the CDR3 reads TGTGCCAGCGGGATCGTGACTGAAGCTTTCTTT. Protein product: CASGIVTEAFF.